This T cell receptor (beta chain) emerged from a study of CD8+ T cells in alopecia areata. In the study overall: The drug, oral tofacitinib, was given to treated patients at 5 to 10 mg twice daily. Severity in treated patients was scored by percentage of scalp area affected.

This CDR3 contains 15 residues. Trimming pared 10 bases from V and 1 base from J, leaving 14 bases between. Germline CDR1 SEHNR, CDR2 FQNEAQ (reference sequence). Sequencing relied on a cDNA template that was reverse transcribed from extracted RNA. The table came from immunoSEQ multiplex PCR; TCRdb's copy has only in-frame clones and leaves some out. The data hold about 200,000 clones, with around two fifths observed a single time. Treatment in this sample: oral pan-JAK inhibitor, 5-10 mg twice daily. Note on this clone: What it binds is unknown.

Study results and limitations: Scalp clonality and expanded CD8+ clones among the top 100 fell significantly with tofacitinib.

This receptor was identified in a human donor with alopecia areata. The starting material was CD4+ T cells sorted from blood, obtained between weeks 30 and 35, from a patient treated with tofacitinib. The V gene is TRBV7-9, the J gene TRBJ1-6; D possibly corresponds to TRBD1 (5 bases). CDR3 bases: TGTGCCACCTTATCCAGGGAGTCCTATAATTCACCCCTCCACTTT. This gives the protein CATLSRESYNSPLHF.